Following are 25 T cell receptor beta chains from one sample sequenced in a study of T cells after yellow fever vaccination. From the 5' RACE reads, TCRdb called clonotypes with MiXCR, one entry per CDR3 protein. The table has some 63,000 distinct CDR3 sequences, 6% to 7.5% seen once. The specimen was CD8+ T cells sorted from PBMCs, collected 15 days after the yellow fever booster vaccination. The receptors shown here come from a man aged 25 to 40 who received the YFV17D yellow fever vaccine.

The chain carries TRBV7-6 and TRBJ2-1; 11 nucleotides agree with TRBD2. V lost 4 bases and J lost 6; bases outside the gene matches: 20. The CDR3 has 20 amino acids. Germline V CDR1 and CDR2: SGHVS, FNYEAQ. Written as DNA, the CDR3 is TGTGCCAGCAGCTCAGAACCGGGACTAGCGGTCCCGCTCGGGGGCAATGAGCAGTTCTTC. This sequence encodes CASSSEPGLAVPLGGNEQFF.

A word on this clonotype: Just one base apart from a much larger clone, this may be a read error. The chain combines TRBV6-2 or TRBV6-3 with TRBJ2-7; D unclear. The CDR3 runs to 13 residues. Germline V gene sequence: CDR1 MNHEY, CDR2 SVGEGT. Trimming pared 4 bases from V and 2 bases from J, leaving 9 bases between. CDR3 protein: CASSFMVPYEQYF. CDR3 coding DNA: TGTGCCAGCAGTTTTATGGTTCCCTACGAGCAGTACTTC.

This clonotype has at least ten counts. This chain links TRBV5-4 with TRBJ1-1; D is unclear. Trimming left V 1 base short and J 11 bases short, with 18 bases between. CDR3 size: 14 residues. CDR1 SGHNT and CDR2 YYREEE come from the germline V gene (reference sequence). The CDR3, as DNA: TGTGCCAGCAGCTTGAGCTCGGACCCTTTGGTGGCTTTCTTT. It is translated as CASSLSSDPLVAFF.

This clonotype was picked up many times. J is TRBJ1-2 and V is TRBV12-3 or TRBV12-4, with a possible D match to TRBD1 (6 bases). Trimming cost V 3 bases and J 8 bases, with 10 bases left between them. The CDR3 length is 12 residues. The CDR3 loop reads CASSLGAGGYTF. As DNA, the CDR3 is TGTGCCAGCAGTTTGGGGGCTGGCGGCTACACCTTC.

This clonotype was seen repeatedly, ten times or more. The genes are TRBV23-1 and TRBJ2-4, with TRBD2 matching 7 bases. TRBV23-1 is sorted into the ORF group, with uncertain function. The CDR3 runs 19 residues. V trimming: 2 bases; J trimming: 4 bases; junction bases outside the gene matches: 17. The CDR3 region is CASSQMPPLMGGRKNIQYF. The DNA of the CDR3 is TGCGCCAGCAGTCAAATGCCCCCTTTGATGGGGGGGAGGAAAAACATTCAGTACTTC.

Turning to this clonotype: A much larger clone lies a single base off, so this may be a read error. The chain joins TRBV11-2 to TRBJ1-1, with TRBD1 as a possible D gene (5 bases). Germline V lookup: CDR1 SGHAT, CDR2 FQNNGV. Trimming removed 5 bases at V and 4 bases at J, with 17 bases between. This CDR3 has 15 residues. CDR3 DNA sequence: TGTGCCAGCAGCGTCCGGGGGAAGTCGACCACTGAAGCTTTCTTT. Protein product: CASSVRGKSTTEAFF.

This clonotype was detected ten times or more. The chain joins TRBV27 to TRBJ2-7; D unclear. There are 12 residues in the CDR3. Germline assignment: CDR1 MNHEY and CDR2 SMNVEV (reference sequence). V lost 5 bases and J 7 bases, leaving 12 bases between the germline ends. The CDR3: CASSPTPREQYF. In DNA, the CDR3 is TGTGCCAGCAGTCCCACCCCTCGAGAGCAGTACTTC.

At least ten counts were recorded for this clonotype. This chain joins TRBV9 and TRBJ1-1, with D possibly matching TRBD1 (5 bases). The CDR3 extends over 14 amino acids. The V gene lost 0 bases and the J gene lost 5 bases, with 11 bases spanning the gap. The V gene's germline CDR1 is SGDLS and CDR2 YYNGEE. CDR3 loop: CASSVVGEGTEAFF. CDR3 coding DNA: TGTGCCAGCAGCGTAGTGGGGGAGGGGACTGAAGCTTTCTTT.

As to this clonotype: This may arise from a read error, as a much more abundant clone is one base away. The chain joins TRBV5-8 to TRBJ2-7, with TRBD2 matching over 7 bases. V lost 4 bases and J lost 3; bases outside the gene matches: 7. This CDR3 contains 14 residues. From germline, CDR1 is SGHTS and CDR2 YDEGEE. The CDR3: CASSQDPGGYEQYF. The CDR3 nucleotides read TGTGCCAGCAGCCAAGACCCGGGAGGCTACGAGCAGTACTTC.

Sample share makes this clonotype medium-sized (0.01 to 0.1%). J is TRBJ1-1 and V is TRBV7-3; D remains ambiguous. CDR3 size: 13 residues. The germline CDR1 and CDR2 sequences are SGHTA and FQGTGA. Trimming shortened V by 2 bases and J by 2 bases, and 6 bases separated the two germline ends. Here the CDR3 DNA reads TGTGCCAGCAGCTTAGGCTACAACACTGAAGCTTTCTTT. Its protein is CASSLGYNTEAFF. The complete variable domain, with remaining parts taken from reference TRBV7-3 and TRBJ1-1, reads GAGVSQTPSNKVTEKGKYVELRCDPISGHTALYWYRQSLGQGPEFLIYFQGTGAADDSGLPNDRFFAVRPEGSVSTLKIQRTERGDSAVYLCASSLGYNTEAFFGQGTRLTVV.

Many counts were recorded for this clonotype. This chain links TRBV29-1 with TRBJ2-2; D perhaps matches TRBD1 (5 bases). Germline CDR1 SQVTM, CDR2 ANQGSEA. The CDR3 runs to 11 residues. V was shortened by 5 bases and J by 6 bases, with 7 bases between the two germline ends. CDR3 DNA: TGCAGCGTTAGGACACCCGGGGAGCTGTTTTTT. Amino acid sequence: CSVRTPGELFF.

This clonotype was seen ten or more times. This rearrangement joins TRBV4-1 to TRBJ2-7, with 9 bases matching TRBD1. J was trimmed by 4 bases and V by 0 bases; bases with no gene match: 4. This CDR3 has 15 residues. The germline V gene has CDR1 MGHRA and CDR2 YSYEKL. CDR3 residues: CASSQEGTGHYEQYF. The CDR3 coding sequence is TGCGCCAGCAGCCAAGAAGGGACAGGGCATTACGAGCAGTACTTC.

This clonotype was picked up many times. The chain has TRBV10-2 and TRBJ2-2; the D gene is possibly TRBD1 (6 bases). This CDR3 has 16 amino acids. The germline V gene has CDR1 WSHSY and CDR2 SAAADI. Trimming pared 4 bases from V and 2 bases from J, leaving 14 bases between. CDR3 sequence (DNA): TGCGCCAGCAGTGCTTCAGGGGCAGATAACACCGGGGAGCTGTTTTTT. It translates to CASSASGADNTGELFF.

This clonotype was picked up many times. The CDR3 nucleotides are TGCGCCAGCAGCTCTTGGTCTAGCGGGAGCAATGAGCAGTTCTTC. Translated, it gives CASSSWSSGSNEQFF. The chain is built from TRBV5-1 and TRBJ2-1, with 10 bases lining up with TRBD2. The CDR3 consists of 15 residues. Germline V gene data show CDR1 as SGHRS and CDR2 as YFSETQ. V lost 3 bases and J lost 6; bases outside the gene matches: 6.

This clonotype was seen more than once but under ten times. The chain employs TRBV27 and TRBJ1-1; TRBD1 might be the D (5 bases). The CDR3 is 12 residues long. V gave up 6 bases and J gave up 5 bases, with 10 bases separating them. Germline assignment: CDR1 MNHEY and CDR2 SMNVEV (reference sequence). DNA for the CDR3: TGTGCCAGCAGAGCAGGGTTAACTGAAGCTTTCTTT. Translated, it gives CASRAGLTEAFF.

At least ten counts were recorded for this clonotype. The chain carries TRBV4-2 and TRBJ1-6; D may be TRBD1 (6 bases). The CDR3 sequence is 16 residues long. Germline V lookup: CDR1 LGHNA, CDR2 YNFKEQ. With 2 bases removed from V and 5 bases from J, the gap between germline ends came to 13 bases. The CDR3 nucleotides read TGTGCCAGCAGCCAAAGGGGGACATCCAATAATTCACCCCTCCACTTT. It yields the protein CASSQRGTSNNSPLHF.

By its share, this clonotype is medium-sized. The chain recombines TRBV7-3 with TRBJ2-5; D unclear. Trimming stripped 5 bases from V and 2 bases from J, with 15 bases between. Germline V gives CDR1 SGHTA, CDR2 FQGTGA. The CDR3 covers 15 residues. DNA for the CDR3: TGTGCCAGCAGCGAGGTGATGGGGTCTCAAGAGACCCAGTACTTC. It codes for CASSEVMGSQETQYF.

This clonotype was recorded at least ten times. The chain carries TRBV4-1 and TRBJ2-1, with unresolved D. The germline gives CDR1 MGHRA, CDR2 YSYEKL. The CDR3 totals 13 residues. Trimming cost V 4 bases and J 2 bases, with 6 bases left between them. The CDR3 loop reads CASSLSPYNEQFF. Written as DNA, the CDR3 is TGCGCCAGCAGCCTTTCCCCCTACAATGAGCAGTTCTTC.

The table lists this clonotype with many counts. The chain has TRBV7-3 and TRBJ2-1; TRBD2 aligns across 7 bases. Germline CDR1 is SGHTA and CDR2 is FQGTGA. Trimming removed 3 bases from V and 7 bases from J; junction bases left unmatched: 15. The CDR3 consists of 17 residues. Here the CDR3 DNA reads TGTGCCAGCAGCTTTGGGCGGGAGTCCTCTACGGGGAATGAGCAGTTCTTC. Translating gives CASSFGRESSTGNEQFF.

This clonotype was seen a handful of times. The genes are TRBV20-1 and TRBJ2-5; maybe TRBD2 (6 bases). Between the trimmed V and J ends, which lost 6 bases and 1 base, there was a span of 12 bases. Per germline, CDR1 DFQATT and CDR2 SNEGSKA (reference sequence). The CDR3 runs 13 residues. The CDR3 loop reads CSAEGLSQETQYF. CDR3 nucleotide sequence: TGCAGTGCCGAGGGACTCTCCCAAGAGACCCAGTACTTC.

At least ten counts were recorded for this clonotype. This chain joins TRBV7-9 and TRBJ2-1; D is possibly TRBD1 (6 bases). The CDR3 is 15 residues long. CDR1 and CDR2 (germline): SEHNR, FQNEAQ (reference sequence). Deletions cut 5 bases from V and 5 bases from J, with 16 bases between. The CDR3 here is CASSTSDRTDNEQFF. CDR3 nucleotides: TGTGCCAGCAGCACCTCGGACAGAACAGACAATGAGCAGTTCTTC. Using reference TRBV7-9 and TRBJ2-1 for the parts outside the CDR3, the full variable domain is DTGVSQNPRHKITKRGQNVTFRCDPISEHNRLYWYRQTLGQGPEFLTYFQNEAQLEKSRLLSDRFSAERPKGSFSTLEIQRTEQGDSAMYLCASSTSDRTDNEQFFGPGTRLTVL.

The table lists this clonotype with many counts. The rearrangement links TRBV4-3 to TRBJ2-7; 9 bases align to TRBD1. Per germline, CDR1 LGHNA and CDR2 YSLEER. The J segment lost 3 bases and the V segment lost 3 bases, leaving 3 bases of the junction unmatched. CDR3 length: 14 amino acids. CDR3 sequence (DNA): TGCGCCAGCAGCCATTCGACAGGGGGCTACGAGCAGTACTTC. Protein product: CASSHSTGGYEQYF.

This clonotype was seen at least ten times. The V gene is TRBV7-2, the J gene TRBJ2-1; no firm D call. From germline, CDR1 is SGHTA and CDR2 FQGNSA. The V gene lost 1 base and the J gene lost 8 bases, with 9 bases spanning the gap. The CDR3 is made up of 13 amino acids. CDR3 protein: CASSLGRRDEQFF. The CDR3 coding sequence is TGTGCCAGCAGCTTAGGTCGGCGCGATGAGCAGTTCTTC.

At least ten counts were recorded for this clonotype. The gene calls are TRBV11-2 and TRBJ1-4; no clear D gene. The V end was cut by 1 base, the J end by 5 bases, with 14 bases between. CDR1 is SGHAT, CDR2 FQNNGV, per germline. The CDR3 is made up of 16 amino acids. CDR3 loop: CASSLVMQAGNEKLFF. The CDR3 coding sequence is TGTGCCAGCAGCTTAGTTATGCAGGCCGGGAATGAAAAACTGTTTTTT.

This clonotype is classed as medium-sized (0.01 to 0.1%). J is TRBJ2-7 and V is TRBV9; TRBD2 agrees at 7 bases. The CDR3 has 15 amino acids. Trimming at V came to 0 bases and at J to 2 bases, leaving 5 bases not matched to a gene. CDR1 SGDLS and CDR2 YYNGEE come from the germline V gene. The CDR3 here is CASSVAASGTYEQYF. CDR3 sequence (DNA): TGTGCCAGCAGCGTAGCAGCTAGCGGAACCTACGAGCAGTACTTC.